This TCR beta chain emerged from a study of circulating tumor DNA in untreated peripheral T-cell lymphoma. Before treatment, baseline tumor tissue was collected for sequencing. General observations from the study: Tumor-specific clonotypes: identified in approximately 73% of patients, over 85% of baseline tissues.

Only in-frame clones appear in the TCRdb table, and some are missing; sequencing was by immunoSEQ multiplex PCR. The table has approximately 200 clones, 84% seen once. A note on this clone: Its antigen is not identified.

Germline V gene sequence: CDR1 MNHGY, CDR2 SAAAGT. The CDR3 is made up of 15 amino acids. Trimming pared 0 bases from V and 6 bases from J, leaving 14 bases between. This TCR was sampled from a human donor with peripheral T-cell lymphoma. This chain uses TRBV6-8 with TRBJ1-2; tentatively, D is TRBD1 (5 bases). The sequencing input was tumor tissue. CDR3: CASSYSRVTGDGYTF. In DNA, the CDR3 is TGTGCCAGCAGTTACTCCAGGGTCACCGGAGATGGCTACACCTTC.